These T cell receptor beta chains were read from a single sample in a study of shared clonotypes between healthy human individuals. Only in-frame clones appear in the TCRdb table, and some are missing; sequencing was by immunoSEQ multiplex PCR. The data show hundreds of thousands of clones, with around 79% seen just once and 13% held by the top ten. Sequenced sample: PBMCs. The receptor source for this set is a woman aged 40 to 50 in good health. Some clones in this sample may be carry-over from other donors' samples. Both conserved end residues are part of each CDR3. A D gene is named only where the DNA matches it firmly. The size entry is marked missing in some rows and otherwise reads once, few, many or a size class.

-,TRBV30,TRBJ2-2,-,CAWSTRTGELFF,TGTGCCTGGAGTACTCGCACCGGGGAGCTGTTTTTT
-,TRBV6-1,TRBJ2-1,-,CASSEGMGAGEQFF,TGTGCCAGCAGTGAAGGAATGGGGGCGGGTGAGCAGTTCTTC
TRBD2,TRBV5-4,TRBJ2-1,-,CASSYAGTRSYNEQFF,TGTGCCAGCAGCTACGCCGGGACTAGATCCTACAATGAGCAGTTCTTC
-,TRBV9,TRBJ1-2,-,CASSSQETTNYGYTF,TGTGCCAGCAGCTCTCAGGAGACGACAAACTATGGCTACACCTTC
TRBD2,TRBV25-1,TRBJ2-7,-,CASSVEAGVSYEQYF,TGTGCCAGCAGTGTAGAGGCGGGAGTGTCCTACGAGCAGTACTTC
-,TRBV28,TRBJ1-5,many,CASSFIGNQPQHF,TGTGCCAGCAGTTTTATAGGCAATCAGCCCCAGCATTTT
-,TRBV10-3,TRBJ2-5,-,CASRKDRETQYF,TGTGCCTCCCGAAAGGACCGAGAGACCCAGTACTTC
TRBD1,TRBV19,TRBJ2-3,-,CASSRTGTGVSASTDTQYF,TGTGCCAGTAGTCGTACCGGGACAGGAGTTAGTGCTAGCACAGATACGCAGTATTTT
-,TRBV4-1,TRBJ2-2,once,CASSQATGVYRGPNTGELFF,TGCGCCAGCAGCCAAGCCACGGGGGTTTATCGGGGACCGAACACCGGGGAGCTGTTTTTT
-,TRBV29-1,TRBJ1-1,few,CSVEVRGGNTEAFF,TGCAGCGTTGAAGTCCGTGGGGGAAACACTGAAGCTTTCTTT
-,TRBV15,TRBJ2-1,-,CATSGRGVDNEQFF,TGTGCCACCAGCGGGCGGGGAGTGGACAATGAGCAGTTCTTC